The clone carrying this T cell receptor beta chain has a count of ten or more. Its antigen is still unknown. A previously described protocol, modified, built RNA-based TCR cDNA libraries. TCRdb itself ran the 5' RACE reads through MiXCR, one entry per CDR3 protein. The sample yields 300,000 to 400,000 distinct CDR3 sequences, over 25% seen once. These data come from a study of identical twins' blood T cells. Study-level points and caveats: V gene usage reportedly matched far better within twin pairs than unrelated donors. Shared CDR3 clonotype counts tracked mainly the product of cloneset sizes.

Germline CDR1 is MGHDK and CDR2 is SYGVNS. V dropped 1 base and J dropped 2 bases, with 9 bases sitting between them. The CDR3 runs 14 residues. The sequence came from a woman aged 18-55 years in good health. Material: PBMCs. The chain has TRBV25-1 and TRBJ2-7; D call uncertain. The CDR3 is CASSESVKTYEQYF. CDR3 nucleotides: TGTGCCAGCAGTGAATCCGTCAAAACCTACGAGCAGTACTTC.